This passage covers 20 T cell receptor beta chains from one sample sequenced in a study of CD8 T cells in Susac syndrome. Random hexamers were used to reverse transcribe an amount of roughly 0.45 to 1 ug RNA. TCRdb reprocessed the immunoSEQ multiplex PCR reads with MiXCR, giving one entry per CDR3 protein. Here the sample spans around 140,000 distinct CDR3 sequences, 95% being singletons. The specimen was CD4+ T cells from PBMCs. The receptors come from a human donor with Susac syndrome.

This chain uses TRBV19 with TRBJ2-7, with 8 bases that match TRBD1. Unmatched junction bases numbered 7, after V lost 3 bases and J lost 3 bases. The CDR3 has 15 residues. Germline CDR1 LNHDA, CDR2 SQIVND (reference sequence). The CDR3 loop is CASSIGAGGFYEQYF. In DNA form, the CDR3 reads TGTGCCAGTAGTATTGGGGCAGGGGGCTTCTACGAGCAGTACTTC.

The chain combines TRBV24-1 with TRBJ2-3; 8 nucleotides agree with TRBD1. This CDR3 is built from 18 residues. Germline CDR1 is KGHDR and CDR2 is SFDVKD. Trimming took 3 bases from V and 6 from J; bases not matched to a gene: 16. Here the CDR3 reads CATSDRTGTGLHADTQYF. CDR3 nucleotides: TGTGCCACCAGTGATCGAACTGGGACAGGTCTCCACGCGGATACGCAGTATTTT.

The sample holds one count of this clonotype. The chain uses TRBV20-1 and TRBJ2-7, with 7 bases that match TRBD2. Germline V CDR1 and CDR2: DFQATT, SNEGSKA (reference sequence). This CDR3 has 13 residues. CDR3 residues: CSFRGDGSYEQYF. The CDR3, as DNA: TGCAGCTTCCGGGGGGACGGCTCCTACGAGCAGTACTTC.

The V and J genes are TRBV6-5 and TRBJ1-1, with TRBD1 as a possible D gene (5 bases). From germline, CDR1 is MNHEY and CDR2 SVGAGI. The CDR3 consists of 15 residues. Trimming stripped 2 bases from V and 0 bases from J, with 10 bases between. CDR3 sequence (DNA): TGTGCCAGCAGTTACCGCGGAGGGGTGAACACTGAAGCTTTCTTT. Amino acids: CASSYRGGVNTEAFF.

This sequence joins TRBV9 and TRBJ2-1; D is perhaps TRBD1 (5 bases). Germline V gives CDR1 SGDLS, CDR2 YYNGEE. Trimming took 3 bases from V and 2 from J, leaving 12 bases between them. The CDR3 covers 15 residues. CDR3 bases: TGTGCCAGCAGCGGAACAGGTGAAACCTACAATGAGCAGTTCTTC. Its protein is CASSGTGETYNEQFF.

This chain uses TRBV5-1 with TRBJ2-2, with 11 positions matching TRBD1. The CDR3 consists of 16 residues. Germline V lookup: CDR1 SGHRS, CDR2 YFSETQ. Losses at the gene ends were 0 bases for V and 7 bases for J; bases not matched to a gene: 5. CDR3 sequence: CASSLAGQGAVGELFF. The CDR3 DNA sequence: TGCGCCAGCAGCTTGGCCGGACAGGGGGCTGTCGGGGAGCTGTTTTTT.

The chain employs TRBV13 and TRBJ2-2; TRBD1 matches 8 bases. V was pared by 3 bases and J by 4 bases, with 1 base of the junction left unmatched. Germline V lookup: CDR1 PRHDT, CDR2 FYEKMQ (reference sequence). This CDR3 is built from 14 residues. CDR3 sequence (DNA): TGTGCCAGCAGCTTCAGGGGGCTCACCGGGGAGCTGTTTTTT. It yields the protein CASSFRGLTGELFF.

The chain employs TRBV4-1 and TRBJ2-7; 7 bases map to TRBD1. The V gene's germline CDR1 is MGHRA and CDR2 YSYEKL. Trimming cost V 4 bases and J 4 bases; bases outside gene matches: 13. This CDR3 has 16 amino acids. The CDR3 loop is CASSRPQGQPYYEQYF. The CDR3 DNA reads as TGCGCCAGCAGCCGCCCACAGGGACAGCCATATTACGAGCAGTACTTC.

The chain recombines TRBV3-1 with TRBJ2-7; 9 bases line up with TRBD2. The CDR3 has 14 residues. Unmatched junction bases numbered 8, after V lost 5 bases and J lost 6 bases. Germline loops: CDR1 LGHDT, CDR2 YNNKEL (reference sequence). CDR3 sequence: CASSFSGSSREQYF. The CDR3 region has the DNA TGTGCCAGCAGCTTTAGCGGGAGTTCGCGCGAGCAGTACTTC.

The chain recombines TRBV29-1 with TRBJ2-7; D is unresolved. This CDR3 has 11 amino acids. Trimming took off 6 bases at V and 5 bases at J, with 11 bases between the two ends. Germline lookup yields CDR1 SQVTM and CDR2 ANQGSEA. The CDR3, as DNA: TGCAGCGTGTCTATCTCGGACGAGCAGTACTTC. Protein: CSVSISDEQYF.

The V and J genes are TRBV25-1 and TRBJ2-2; 9 nucleotides agree with TRBD1. The V gene end was trimmed by 1 base and the J gene end by 3 bases; junction bases not matched to a gene: 12. The CDR3 has 19 amino acids. The germline gives CDR1 MGHDK, CDR2 SYGVNS. CDR3 in DNA: TGTGCCAGCAGTGAATCGGGACAGGGATTAACTATGGACACCGGGGAGCTGTTTTTT. Translating it yields CASSESGQGLTMDTGELFF.

The chain recombines TRBV6-5 with TRBJ1-1, with TRBD1 matching over 8 bases. Per germline, CDR1 MNHEY and CDR2 SVGAGI. The CDR3 is 14 residues long. V shed 6 bases and J 4 bases; nucleotides not matched to a gene: 7. The CDR3 sequence: CASRMDRESTEAFF. The DNA for the CDR3 is TGTGCCAGCAGGATGGACAGGGAAAGCACTGAAGCTTTCTTT.

The V and J genes are TRBV19 and TRBJ2-1; D is unresolved. Trimming stripped 1 base from V and 4 bases from J, with 11 bases between. The CDR3 spans 15 residues. The germline V gene has CDR1 LNHDA and CDR2 SQIVND (reference sequence). For the CDR3, the DNA is TGTGCCAGTAGTATAGGAGGACCTAAATACAATGAGCAGTTCTTC. It specifies CASSIGGPKYNEQFF. Combining the CDR3 with reference TRBV19 and TRBJ2-1 gives the whole variable domain DGGITQSPKYLFRKEGQNVTLSCEQNLNHDAMYWYRQDPGQGLRLIYYSQIVNDFQKGDIAEGYSVSREKKESFPLTVTSAQKNPTAFYLCASSIGGPKYNEQFFGPGTRLTVL.

The chain links TRBV29-1 to TRBJ1-2; maybe TRBD1 (5 bases). Germline V gene sequence: CDR1 SQVTM, CDR2 ANQGSEA. This CDR3 spans 13 amino acids. Trimming stripped 7 bases from V and 6 bases from J, with 18 bases between. CDR3 DNA sequence: TGCAGCGGGGCGGACGGGGGAAGTGATGGCTACACCTTC. This encodes CSGADGGSDGYTF.

This clonotype came up once. The chain combines TRBV29-1 with TRBJ1-1; D call uncertain. V was shortened by 5 bases and J by 5 bases, with 9 bases between the two germline ends. The CDR3 has 11 amino acids. Per the germline V gene, CDR1 is SQVTM and CDR2 is ANQGSEA. Here the CDR3 reads CSVSRDTEAFF. Here the CDR3 DNA reads TGCAGCGTTTCACGGGATACTGAAGCTTTCTTT. Drawing the rest from reference TRBV29-1 and TRBJ1-1, the complete variable domain is SAVISQKPSRDICQRGTSLTIQCQVDSQVTMMFWYRQQPGQSLTLIATANQGSEATYESGFVIDKFPISRPNLTFSTLTVSNMSPEDSSIYLCSVSRDTEAFFGQGTRLTVV.

This chain connects TRBV7-2 to TRBJ2-1, with 15 bases that match TRBD2. The CDR3 runs 15 residues. The junction had 2 bases not matched to a gene; V was cut back by 1 base and J by 10 bases. The germline CDR1 and CDR2 sequences are SGHTA and FQGNSA. The chain's CDR3 is CASSLVGLAGGEQFF. The CDR3 nucleotides read TGTGCCAGCAGCTTAGTTGGACTAGCGGGGGGGGAGCAGTTCTTC.

The chain is built from TRBV2 and TRBJ2-3; no clear D gene. The germline CDR1 and CDR2 sequences are SNHLY and FYNNEI. The CDR3 has 15 amino acids. Trimming stripped 6 bases from V and 0 bases from J, with 13 bases between. CDR3 sequence: CASRVAPTSTDTQYF. As DNA, the CDR3 is TGTGCCAGCAGAGTGGCTCCTACAAGCACAGATACGCAGTATTTT.

The V gene is TRBV10-3, the J gene TRBJ2-1; 11 bases match TRBD1. The germline CDR1 and CDR2 sequences are ENHRY and SYGVKD. This CDR3 region has 15 residues. After removal of 6 bases from V and 6 bases from J, the junction contained 7 bases not matched to a gene. This chain's CDR3 is CAISVRDRGANEQFF. In nucleotides, the CDR3 is TGTGCCATCAGCGTTAGGGACAGGGGGGCCAATGAGCAGTTCTTC.

The chain carries TRBV2 and TRBJ2-7; D uncertain. The CDR3 loop spans 11 amino acids. The V gene lost 3 bases and the J gene lost 7 bases, with 7 bases spanning the gap. Germline V CDR1 and CDR2: SNHLY, FYNNEI. As DNA, the CDR3 is TGTGCCAGCAGTGACTTCTCTGAGCAGTACTTC. Residues: CASSDFSEQYF.

The chain joins TRBV7-2 to TRBJ1-2, with TRBD1 as a possible D gene (5 bases). Germline CDR1 and CDR2: SGHTA and FQGNSA. V was pared by 4 bases and J by 2 bases, with 17 bases between. This CDR3 has 16 amino acids. This chain's CDR3 is CASSWGGSKGNYGYTF. As DNA, the CDR3 is TGTGCCAGCAGCTGGGGCGGCAGCAAGGGGAACTATGGCTACACCTTC.